This T cell receptor (beta chain) was recorded in a study of tumor-infiltrating lymphocytes in primary liver carcinoma. About the study: Patients, male and female, were 30 to 69 years old. Tumors, staged T1-T3 N0M0, spanned about 4 to 11 cm. Whole-study results and caveats: Paired tumor-adjacent and tumor-blood samples overlapped less than tumor region pairs did.

Only one count was recorded for this clonotype. The antigen remains unidentified. The conserved closing phenylalanine or tryptophan is absent in this CDR3, likely reflecting a read error. CDR1 and CDR2 (germline): SQVTM, ANQGSEA. This CDR3 is 13 amino acids long. Starting material of around 490 ng total RNA yielded TCR beta cDNA via a constant-region primer. Slightly modified ARM-PCR served as the procedure for the TCR beta libraries. These libraries came from three rounds of nested multiplex PCR. Investigators reported that the first two PCR rounds, at 10 to 11 cycles each, used TRBV1-TRBV30 forward primers with a C-beta reverse primer. TCRdb called the multiplex PCR reads again in MiXCR, with one record for every CDR3 protein. The sample lists some 320,000 distinct CDR3 sequences, 60% to 80% seen once, with 9% in the top ten. Unsorted whole blood supplied the RNA, and germline DNA was extracted too. What was collected before surgery was around 4 milliliters of peripheral blood.

Sequenced input: peripheral blood. The chain uses TRBV29-1 and TRBJ2-7; D may be TRBD1 or TRBD2 (5 bases each). The source of this sequence is a middle-aged man with primary liver carcinoma and hepatitis B virus infection. CDR3 protein: CNVQNGANYEQYL. CDR3 DNA sequence: TGCAACGTTCAGAACGGGGCAAACTACGAGCAGTACTTA.